Following are 9 T cell receptor beta chains from one sample sequenced in a study of cytomegalovirus exposure and HLA in healthy donors (dated 2017 in TCRdb). The library came from the immunoSEQ multiplex PCR assay. For the multiplex PCR, a mixture combining 60 forward primers for TCR Vbeta segments and 13 reverse primers for TCR Jbeta segments was used. Sourced from immuneACCESS, this table was stored by TCRdb with only in-frame sequences that have V and J called. A share of the clones is absent; for the studies checked, an unresolved V gene accounts for under half, and the remainder has no known explanation. This sample holds 100,000 to 150,000 clones; approximately 80% were observed only once. Clones ranked in the top ten supply around 3.5% of the sample. The sequenced sample consisted of PBMCs. The receptors stem from a man under 40 in good health and CMV-seronegative.

This clone appeared once. V usage is TRBV6-5 and J usage is TRBJ2-1, with no clear D. Per germline, CDR1 MNHEY and CDR2 SVGAGI. The germline V and J ends were trimmed by 2 bases and 4 bases, with 6 bases remaining between them. There are 13 residues in the CDR3. CDR3 residues: CASSYQLYNEQFF. CDR3 bases: TGTGCCAGCAGTTACCAACTATACAATGAGCAGTTCTTC.

V is TRBV5-1 and J is TRBJ2-1; 9 positions match TRBD1. Trimming removed 4 bases from V and 9 bases from J; junction bases left unmatched: 8. Looked up from germline, CDR1 is SGHRS and CDR2 is YFSETQ. The CDR3 has 14 residues. This chain's CDR3 is CASSPRDRVIEQFF. CDR3 DNA: TGCGCCAGCAGCCCTAGGGACAGGGTGATTGAGCAGTTCTTC.

The rearrangement links TRBV6-6 to TRBJ1-1; weak D call: TRBD1 (5 bases). V lost 7 bases, J lost 0 bases, and 15 bases lay in between. Germline CDR1 is MNHNY and CDR2 is SVGAGI (reference sequence). The CDR3 consists of 15 residues. As DNA, the CDR3 is TGTGCCAGCAACGAAAGGGGTAGTATGAACACTGAAGCTTTCTTT. It encodes CASNERGSMNTEAFF.

The chain recombines TRBV6-1 with TRBJ1-6, with 7 bases fitting TRBD1. CDR3 length: 14 residues. V lost 6 bases, J lost 7 bases, and 6 bases stayed unmatched. Per germline, CDR1 MNHNS and CDR2 SASEGT. In DNA, the CDR3 is TGTGCCAGCAGCTCCGGGACAGAGAATTCACCCCTCCACTTT. The encoded protein is CASSSGTENSPLHF.

The V gene is TRBV27, the J gene TRBJ2-1; 7 bases are shared with TRBD1. The CDR3 loop spans 14 amino acids. V lost 3 bases to trimming and J lost 6 bases; unmatched junction nucleotides: 5. Germline V gene data show CDR1 as MNHEY and CDR2 as SMNVEV (reference sequence). For the CDR3, the DNA is TGTGCCAGCAGTTTCCGGGACAGATCCAATGAGCAGTTCTTC. This translates into CASSFRDRSNEQFF.

This clone was seen more than once but under ten times. The chain uses TRBV19 and TRBJ2-2; 7 nucleotides match TRBD1. The CDR3 covers 16 residues. With V trimmed by 5 bases and J by 3 bases, 9 bases remained unmatched. CDR1 and CDR2 from the germline V gene are LNHDA and SQIVND (reference sequence). Written as DNA, the CDR3 is TGTGCCAGTAGTCCTTTGACAGGGCCGGACACCGGGGAGCTGTTTTTT. Translated: CASSPLTGPDTGELFF.

This clone has only a few counts. The chain employs TRBV28 and TRBJ2-2, with 7 positions matching TRBD1. Per the germline V gene, CDR1 is MDHEN and CDR2 is SYDVKM. The CDR3 spans 14 residues. V dropped 7 bases and J dropped 5; count of bases not matched to a gene: 7. The CDR3 DNA reads as TGTGCCAGCATCACTTACAGGGGAACCGGGGAGCTGTTTTTT. It translates to CASITYRGTGELFF.

The J gene is TRBJ1-1, the V gene TRBV5-4; 7 bases map to TRBD1. The trim removed 5 bases at V and 5 bases at J, leaving 6 bases unmatched. CDR1 is SGHNT and CDR2 is YYREEE in the germline V gene (reference sequence). The CDR3 totals 13 residues. In DNA, the CDR3 is TGTGCCAGCAGTTTACAGGGGAGGACTGAAGCTTTCTTT. It encodes CASSLQGRTEAFF. Drawing the rest from reference TRBV5-4 and TRBJ1-1, the complete variable domain is ETGVTQSPTHLIKTRGQQVTLRCSSQSGHNTVSWYQQALGQGPQFIFQYYREEENGRGNFPPRFSGLQFPNYSSELNVNALELDDSALYLCASSLQGRTEAFFGQGTRLTVV.

The V gene is TRBV2, the J gene TRBJ1-4, with D possibly matching TRBD1 (6 bases). V dropped 6 bases and J dropped 7 bases, with 18 bases sitting between them. CDR1 and CDR2 (germline): SNHLY, FYNNEI. The CDR3 is 15 residues long. The CDR3 protein is CASSTQGLQGEKLFF. Here the CDR3 DNA reads TGTGCCAGCAGCACCCAGGGGCTTCAGGGTGAAAAACTGTTTTTT.